Listed here are 13 T cell receptor beta chains from one sample, sequenced in a study of blood T cell repertoires in COVID-19. This table comes from immunoSEQ multiplex PCR, and its TCRdb copy is limited to in-frame clones, with some not included. The sample holds roughly 150,000 clones, approximately 95% seen once. The sequenced sample consisted of peripheral blood. The receptors originated from a woman aged 60-75 years with COVID-19, enrolled during active disease.

The chain has TRBV5-4 and TRBJ2-7; no clear D. The CDR3 totals 13 residues. Trimming took off 1 base at V and 2 bases at J, with 7 bases between the two ends. Looked up from germline, CDR1 is SGHNT and CDR2 is YYREEE (reference sequence). CDR3 sequence (DNA): TGTGCCAGCAGCTTGACAGATCCCTACGAGCAGTACTTC. Protein: CASSLTDPYEQYF. The entire variable domain, with the rest obtained from reference TRBV5-4 and TRBJ2-7, is as follows: ETGVTQSPTHLIKTRGQQVTLRCSSQSGHNTVSWYQQALGQGPQFIFQYYREEENGRGNFPPRFSGLQFPNYSSELNVNALELDDSALYLCASSLTDPYEQYFGPGTRLTVT.

In its sample, this clone was seen once. The chain employs TRBV5-5 and TRBJ2-7; 10 bases map to TRBD1. The length of the CDR3 is 15 residues. V shed 4 bases and J 3 bases; nucleotides not matched to a gene: 7. Germline CDR1 is SGHKS and CDR2 is YYEKEE (reference sequence). The DNA of the CDR3 is TGTGCCAGCAGCCGTCCGGGACAGGGGATCTACGAGCAGTACTTC. As protein: CASSRPGQGIYEQYF.

The chain combines TRBV7-7 with TRBJ2-5; 13 nucleotides line up with TRBD2. Germline V CDR1 and CDR2: SSHAT, FNYEAQ (reference sequence). Trimming took 2 bases from V and 5 from J; bases not matched to a gene: 5. The CDR3 is made up of 16 amino acids. Here the CDR3 DNA reads TGTGCCAGCAGCTTAACACTAGCGGGGGGGCAGGAGACCCAGTACTTC. It translates to CASSLTLAGGQETQYF.

CDR3 sequence: CASRRPGAGEKLFF. The CDR3 DNA is TGTGCCAGCAGGAGGCCAGGGGCCGGCGAAAAACTGTTTTTT. The V call is TRBV6-6, the J call TRBJ1-4; possibly TRBD1 for D (6 bases). The length of the CDR3 is 14 residues. V was clipped by 6 bases and J by 8 bases, with 16 bases between them. The germline CDR1 and CDR2 sequences are MNHNY and SVGAGI (reference sequence).

J is TRBJ2-3 and V is TRBV12-3 or TRBV12-4; D uncertain. With 4 bases removed from V and 5 bases from J, the gap between germline ends came to 7 bases. There are 12 residues in the CDR3. CDR3 loop: CASSSYRDTQYF. In DNA, the CDR3 is TGTGCCAGCAGTTCGTACAGAGATACGCAGTATTTT.

The count of this clone is one. This chain connects TRBV19 to TRBJ1-1; unclear D gene. The V gene's germline CDR1 is LNHDA and CDR2 SQIVND (reference sequence). Trimming stripped 3 bases from V and 0 bases from J, with 11 bases between. This CDR3 has 15 residues. In nucleotides, the CDR3 is TGTGCCAGTAGTATCTCCGGAGGCATGAACACTGAAGCTTTCTTT. This codes for CASSISGGMNTEAFF.

The V call is TRBV21-1, the J call TRBJ1-6; the D call TRBD1 from the table was never checked on the DNA. TRBV21-1 is designated a pseudogene. CDR3 length equals 16 residues. CDR3 in amino acids: CASSKSQGLDNSPLHF. CDR3 sequence (DNA): TGTGCCAGCAGCAAATCACAGGGTCTCGACAATTCACCCCTCCACTTT.

This clone was seen once. V usage is TRBV3-1 (or the pseudogene TRBV3-2) and J usage is TRBJ1-2, with TRBD1 matching 7 bases. CDR1 and CDR2 (germline): LGHDT, YNNKEL (reference sequence). The CDR3 has 13 residues. V was pared by 6 bases and J by 6 bases, with 7 bases of the junction left unmatched. CDR3 in DNA: TGTGCCAGCAGGGGGACAGTTCTTGATGGCTACACCTTC. It translates to CASRGTVLDGYTF.

The gene calls are TRBV5-4 and TRBJ1-2; 8 bases are shared with TRBD1. Per germline, CDR1 SGHNT and CDR2 YYREEE (reference sequence). J was trimmed by 6 bases and V by 5 bases; bases with no gene match: 6. The CDR3 length is 13 residues. The CDR3, as DNA: TGTGCCAGCAGACTAGACAGGGGCAATGGCTACACCTTC. Protein: CASRLDRGNGYTF.

The chain links TRBV13 to TRBJ1-6, with D maybe TRBD1 (6 bases). Germline V gene lookup returns CDR1 PRHDT and CDR2 FYEKMQ (reference sequence). There are 16 residues in the CDR3. V was trimmed by 1 base and J by 8 bases, leaving 15 bases between them. DNA of the CDR3: TGTGCCAGCAGCTTAGAGACAGGTCTGCGATATTCACCCCTCCACTTT. Its translation: CASSLETGLRYSPLHF. The full variable domain, its missing parts supplied by reference TRBV13 and TRBJ1-6, is AAGVIQSPRHLIKEKRETATLKCYPIPRHDTVYWYQQGPGQDPQFLISFYEKMQSDKGSIPDRFSAQQFSDYHSELNMSSLELGDSALYFCASSLETGLRYSPLHFGNGTRLTVT.

The chain links TRBV28 to TRBJ1-3; 8 positions agree with TRBD1. V gave up 5 bases and J gave up 0 bases; unmatched junction bases: 6. CDR1 is MDHEN, CDR2 SYDVKM, per germline. The CDR3 is 16 residues long. The CDR3 region has the DNA TGTGCCAGCAGTCCGTACAGGGGGAGCTCTGGAAACACCATATATTTT. Its translation: CASSPYRGSSGNTIYF.

This clone was observed a handful of times. The chain joins TRBV4-2 to TRBJ1-2; D gene unclear. The CDR3 is 15 residues long. Germline values: CDR1 LGHNA, CDR2 YNFKEQ. The germline V and J ends were trimmed by 0 bases and 3 bases, with 11 bases remaining between them. CDR3 sequence reads: CASSQEPGWDYGYTF. The CDR3 DNA sequence: TGTGCCAGCAGCCAAGAACCGGGGTGGGACTATGGCTACACCTTC.

The chain combines TRBV10-3 with TRBJ2-3; maybe TRBD1 (6 bases). Trimming took off 4 bases at V and 5 bases at J, with 13 bases between the two ends. The CDR3 consists of 14 residues. Germline CDR1 ENHRY, CDR2 SYGVKD. The CDR3 loop is CAISGLIGGDTQYF. For the CDR3, the DNA is TGTGCCATCAGTGGCCTAATAGGGGGAGATACGCAGTATTTT.